This is a list of T cell receptor beta chains from one sample in a study of blood T cell repertoires in COVID-19. Produced via immunoSEQ multiplex PCR; TCRdb's table is partial and in-frame only. Of a few thousand clones listed, approximately 76% were seen once; the top ten hold roughly a third. Sequences were obtained from peripheral blood. The source of these receptors is a human donor in a cohort sampled during active COVID-19. Both conserved end residues are part of each CDR3. D genes are given only for firm matches.

>TRBV3-1/TRBV3-2|13|.|TRBJ1-3
CASRANSGNTIYF
>TRBV7-2|14|.|TRBJ2-5
CASSTPSLPETQYF
>TRBV3-1/TRBV3-2|14|TRBD1|TRBJ2-7
CASSPFGQGGEQYF
>TRBV4-3|15|.|TRBJ1-1
CASSQSTGDLKVAFF
>TRBV10-3|16|TRBD2|TRBJ2-2
CAISGEGGGITGELFF
>TRBV27|13|.|TRBJ1-4
CASSRDKREKLFF
>TRBV7-3|14|.|TRBJ2-1
CASSDTGGNNEQFF
>TRBV5-6|14|.|TRBJ2-7
CASSLGGDTYEQYF
>TRBV12-3/TRBV12-4|10|.|TRBJ1-1
CATSRVRAFF
>TRBV5-1|13|.|TRBJ2-2
CASSLGGSGELFF
>TRBV19|15|.|TRBJ1-5
CASIADRSFNQPQHF
>TRBV10-3|16|TRBD1|TRBJ1-2
CAISELRGRVVYGYTF
>TRBV20-1|14|.|TRBJ2-4
CSASGVFTKNIQYF
>TRBV6-1|16|TRBD1|TRBJ1-1
CASSETGGGGGSEAFF
>TRBV4-3|13|.|TRBJ1-4
CASSGAFNEKLFF
>TRBV2|14|TRBD1|TRBJ2-3
CAKADRQGTDTQYF
>TRBV5-1|16|TRBD1|TRBJ1-4
CASSSGTVATNEKLFF
>TRBV18|18|TRBD2|TRBJ2-5
CASSQAGLAGRGGETQYF
>TRBV6-2/TRBV6-3|15|.|TRBJ1-2
CASSYSSGSVGGYTF
>TRBV19|15|TRBD1|TRBJ1-6
CASSPRDRLNSPLHF
>TRBV7-3|16|.|TRBJ2-6
CASTGRGGAGANVLTF
>TRBV6-2/TRBV6-3|13|.|TRBJ2-7
CASSYVRGYEQYF
>TRBV3-1/TRBV3-2|15|TRBD2|TRBJ2-2
CASSVVSGGTGELFF
>TRBV15|14|TRBD1|TRBJ2-7
CATSRDSGGYEQYF
>TRBV5-6|14|.|TRBJ2-5
CASSFVSPRGTQYF
>TRBV6-5|14|.|TRBJ1-5
CASTTMGANQPQHF
>TRBV27|15|.|TRBJ1-1
CASSPLDTQNTEAFF
>TRBV7-3|13|.|TRBJ2-7
CASSFFITNEQYF
>TRBV19|14|TRBD1|TRBJ1-6
CASSMPGQGSPLHF
>TRBV29-1|11|TRBD1|TRBJ1-4
CSVRTGDKLFF
>TRBV30|15|.|TRBJ1-5
CAWSEQGSSNQPQHF
>TRBV19|15|.|TRBJ1-5
CASSHPSGSNQPQHF
>TRBV14|12|.|TRBJ2-7
CASRRDVGEQYF
>TRBV14|14|.|TRBJ2-3
CASSLIPGVDTQYF
>TRBV6-5|12|TRBD1|TRBJ1-4
CASSYDRGKLFF
>TRBV12-5|17|.|TRBJ1-1
CASGLVPLAVLNTEAFF
>TRBV6-5|13|TRBD1|TRBJ2-7
CASSLTGVREQYF
>TRBV18|13|TRBD1|TRBJ2-1
CASSPQGANEQFF
>TRBV5-4|16|TRBD2|TRBJ2-4
CASSRPGLAGGPVQYF
>TRBV18|15|TRBD2|TRBJ2-1
CASSPTLAGADEQFF
>TRBV14|14|TRBD1|TRBJ2-7
CASSRTTGMGEQYF
>TRBV23-1|15|TRBD1|TRBJ2-3
CASSHRTGGRGTQYF
>TRBV30|19|.|TRBJ2-1
CAWSWAPRTSGPSYNEQFF
>TRBV20-1|15|.|TRBJ2-3
CSASRAIRSADTQYF
>TRBV19|15|.|TRBJ1-5
CASSIGLASLQPQHF
>TRBV18|16|.|TRBJ1-5
CASSPRDSVRNQPQHF
>TRBV7-3|14|.|TRBJ2-7
CASSSTGGRAEQYF
>TRBV4-3|16|TRBD1|TRBJ1-6
CASSSYRTGTDSPLHF
>TRBV11-1|12|TRBD1|TRBJ1-2
CASSQQGSGYTF
>TRBV7-2|14|TRBD1|TRBJ2-4
CASSSQGAGGIQYF
>TRBV11-2|14|TRBD1|TRBJ2-1
CASRYRGMGYEQFF